This note documents a single T cell receptor (beta chain) sequence. The sample is drawn from a study of blood T cell repertoires in COVID-19. Study background: Some COVID-19 samples were acute and others convalescent; all came from the United States, Italy and Spain. PBMCs, B-cell-depleted T cells, or T cells were the source of the cDNA or gDNA that made up the material.

This CDR3 has 14 amino acids. Per germline, CDR1 MNHEY and CDR2 SVGAGI. The V end lost 5 bases, the J end lost 4 bases, and 12 bases lay between the germline ends. Original handling: Amplification of reference gene primers provided the estimated nucleated cell counts. The table came from immunoSEQ multiplex PCR; TCRdb's copy has only in-frame clones and leaves some out. The V and J calls and clone size are taken from that table; D and trimming were inferred from the DNA. The table lists under 250,000 clones, around four fifths of them singletons. This receptor was taken from a middle-aged man with acute or convalescent COVID-19. Sequencing was carried out using peripheral blood. J is TRBJ1-3 and V is TRBV6-5; D possibly corresponds to TRBD1 (6 bases). CDR3 region: CASSTDRRGNTIYF. CDR3 coding DNA: TGTGCCAGCAGTACCGACAGGAGAGGAAACACCATATATTTT.